This T cell receptor beta chain is from a study of identifying expanded T cells in peripheral blood. The table came from immunoSEQ multiplex PCR; TCRdb's copy has only in-frame clones and leaves some out. There are more than 85,000 clones in the sample; less than 90% occur only once, and 8.4% lies in the top ten. CDR1 and CDR2 from the germline V gene are LNHDA and SQIVND (reference sequence). CDR3 length: 15 amino acids. With 7 bases clipped from V and 3 bases from J, the junction kept 10 bases outside the gene matches. V is TRBV19 and J is TRBJ1-2; 8 nucleotides agree with TRBD1. The TCR sequence derives from a person aged 18 to 70 in good health. The source material was blood. The CDR3 loop is CASTTFAGGDYGYTF. The CDR3 nucleotides read TGTGCCAGTACCACATTCGCAGGGGGCGACTATGGCTACACCTTC.